The 23 T cell receptor beta chains below come from one sample, sequenced in a study of a mutant IDH1 vaccine in newly diagnosed glioma. Clones were sequenced by immunoSEQ multiplex PCR, and TCRdb holds only the in-frame ones, with some missing. The sample holds tens of thousands of clones; approximately 90% are singletons and the top ten take less than 3%. Described time point: baseline, week 1 (first vaccination visit). Sample treatment: pre-vaccination baseline after standard-of-care therapy. The sequencing here drew on PBMCs, taken from a glioma patient treated with radiotherapy, temozolomide or both. Receptor source: a man aged 40-50 years with glioma.

The genes are TRBV2 and TRBJ1-1; the D gene is possibly TRBD1 (6 bases). Germline CDR1 SNHLY, CDR2 FYNNEI. CDR3 length: 14 residues. Trimming took 2 bases from V and 6 from J, leaving 13 bases between them. The CDR3 protein is CASSERGSGSEAFF. For the CDR3, the DNA is TGTGCCAGCAGTGAAAGGGGGTCGGGCTCTGAAGCTTTCTTT.

Concerning this clone itself: The sample contains more than one DNA sequence encoding this CDR3. The rearrangement joins TRBV18 to TRBJ1-2; D gene uncertain. Germline V gene sequence: CDR1 KGHSH, CDR2 LQKENI. V was clipped by 3 bases and J by 6 bases, with 11 bases between them. The CDR3 has 13 amino acids. CDR3 in amino acids: CASSPVRDHGYTF. The CDR3 coding sequence is TGTGCCAGCTCACCGGTTAGGGATCATGGCTACACCTTC.

J is TRBJ2-7 and V is TRBV5-6, with 11 bases matching TRBD2. CDR1 and CDR2 (germline): SGHDT, YYEEEE. After removal of 6 bases from V and 4 bases from J, the junction contained 6 bases not matched to a gene. The CDR3 contains 14 residues. The CDR3 DNA follows: TGTGCCAGCATGCCGGGACTAGCGGATTACGAGCAGTACTTC. It is translated as CASMPGLADYEQYF.

This clone has just a few counts. The chain combines TRBV7-9 with TRBJ1-1; D might be TRBD1 (5 bases). The CDR3 extends over 14 amino acids. CDR1 SEHNR and CDR2 FQNEAQ come from the germline V gene (reference sequence). Trimming cost V 0 bases and J 5 bases, with 10 bases left between them. Written as DNA, the CDR3 is TGTGCCAGCAGCTTAGCCAGGGACGCGACTGAAGCTTTCTTT. This gives the protein CASSLARDATEAFF.

The V call is TRBV14, the J call TRBJ2-2, with TRBD1 identical over 7 bases. V dropped 1 base and J dropped 5; count of bases not matched to a gene: 10. This CDR3 has 17 amino acids. Germline loops: CDR1 SGHDN, CDR2 FVKESK. CDR3 in DNA: TGTGCCAGCAGCCAAGGCGTCAGGGGGTTAATAACCGGGGAGCTGTTTTTT. It yields the protein CASSQGVRGLITGELFF.

This clone was seen a single time. The CDR3 is CASSSQSMNEKLFF. The CDR3 DNA follows: TGTGCCAGCAGCTCTCAGAGCATGAATGAAAAACTGTTTTTT. This chain links TRBV5-4 with TRBJ1-4; D not certain. The CDR3 is made up of 14 amino acids. Trimming shortened V by 3 bases and J by 5 bases, and 11 bases separated the two germline ends. Germline assignment: CDR1 SGHNT and CDR2 YYREEE (reference sequence).

The rearrangement joins TRBV15 to TRBJ2-2, with 7 nucleotides matching TRBD1. The CDR3 spans 15 residues. The junction had 11 bases not matched to a gene; V was cut back by 8 bases and J by 5 bases. The germline gives CDR1 LNHNV, CDR2 YYDKDF (reference sequence). In DNA form, the CDR3 reads TGTGCCACCTACCGGGACAGTGTTGGTACCGGGGAGCTGTTTTTT. It codes for CATYRDSVGTGELFF.

The chain uses TRBV25-1 and TRBJ1-1; D possibly corresponds to TRBD1 (6 bases). CDR3 size: 13 residues. CDR1 and CDR2 from the germline V gene are MGHDK and SYGVNS. V was shortened by 4 bases and J by 4 bases, with 10 bases between the two germline ends. For the CDR3, the DNA is TGTGCCAGCAGTGCCGGACAGTCCACTGAAGCTTTCTTT. Residues: CASSAGQSTEAFF.

On this clone: At one end the junction does not follow the germline gene, possibly because of a read error. V usage is TRBV7-7 and J usage is TRBJ1-4; 10 positions match TRBD1. The CDR3 is 15 residues long. Germline V CDR1 and CDR2: SSHAT, FNYEAQ (reference sequence). The CDR3 region is CASSQGQGINEKLFF. As DNA, the CDR3 is TGTGCTAGCAGCCAGGGACAGGGGATAAATGAAAAACTGTTTTTT.

Of note for this clone: Sequence at one end of the junction differs from germline and may be a read error. For the CDR3, the DNA is TGTGCCAGCAGAGAAGGGAGCGGGAGAGTATCCTACGAGCAGTACTTC. This translates into CASREGSGRVSYEQYF. V usage is TRBV2 and J usage is TRBJ2-7, with TRBD2 matching 8 bases. CDR3 length: 16 residues. The V gene's germline CDR1 is SNHLY and CDR2 FYNNEI.

The chain is built from TRBV29-1 and TRBJ2-1, with TRBD2 matching 7 bases. V shed 4 bases, J shed 10 bases, and the junction held 10 bases outside the gene matches. The CDR3 runs 13 residues. CDR1 is SQVTM, CDR2 ANQGSEA, per germline. DNA for the CDR3: TGCAGCGTTGGGCCATCCCGGGGAGGGGAGCAGTTCTTC. Translated, it gives CSVGPSRGGEQFF.

Written as DNA, the CDR3 is TGTGCCAGCAGTCAGGAGGGGGGGGCGGTGGAGACCCAGTACTTC. This encodes CASSQEGGAVETQYF. This chain joins TRBV2 and TRBJ2-5, with a possible D match to TRBD2 (7 bases). The CDR3 has 15 residues. Germline values: CDR1 SNHLY, CDR2 FYNNEI. The V gene lost 5 bases and the J gene lost 5 bases, with 18 bases spanning the gap. Combining the CDR3 with reference TRBV2 and TRBJ2-5 gives the whole variable domain EPEVTQTPSHQVTQMGQEVILRCVPISNHLYFYWYRQILGQKVEFLVSFYNNEISEKSEIFDDQFSVERPDGSNFTLKIRSTKLEDSAMYFCASSQEGGAVETQYFGPGTRLLVL.

The chain has TRBV5-1 and TRBJ2-7, with 16 bases that match TRBD2. In germline, CDR1 is SGHRS, CDR2 YFSETQ. Trimming removed 3 bases from V and 0 bases from J; junction bases left unmatched: 6. This CDR3 is built from 18 residues. The CDR3 loop is CASSWGTSGRAYSYEQYF. CDR3 DNA sequence: TGCGCCAGCAGCTGGGGGACTAGCGGGAGGGCCTACTCCTACGAGCAGTACTTC.

The chain carries TRBV28 and TRBJ2-2; the match to TRBD1 covers 7 bases. Germline trimming cut 10 bases from V and 0 bases from J; bases unmatched to any gene: 5. Germline lookup yields CDR1 MDHEN and CDR2 SYDVKM. The CDR3 extends over 14 amino acids. The CDR3 region is CAIRTGANTGELFF. CDR3 DNA: TGTGCCATCAGGACAGGTGCGAACACCGGGGAGCTGTTTTTT.

The J gene is TRBJ2-3, the V gene TRBV29-1; D call uncertain. Germline CDR1 SQVTM, CDR2 ANQGSEA. This CDR3 has 14 amino acids. Deletions cut 3 bases from V and 1 base from J, with 11 bases between. CDR3 residues: CSVDPLAGTDTQYF. The CDR3 coding sequence is TGCAGCGTTGACCCTCTGGCTGGCACAGATACGCAGTATTTT.

V and J are TRBV4-2 and TRBJ1-1; D perhaps matches TRBD1 (6 bases). The CDR3 loop spans 17 amino acids. Trimming took off 4 bases at V and 1 base at J, with 19 bases between the two ends. Per the germline V gene, CDR1 is LGHNA and CDR2 is YNFKEQ. CDR3 residues: CASSPIGRGDQNTEAFF. CDR3 nucleotides: TGTGCCAGCAGCCCCATCGGGAGGGGGGATCAGAACACTGAAGCTTTCTTT.

This sequence joins TRBV11-2 and TRBJ1-5, with D tentatively TRBD1 (5 bases). Germline assignment: CDR1 SGHAT and CDR2 FQNNGV. Trimming stripped 5 bases from V and 0 bases from J, with 17 bases between. The CDR3 sequence is 17 residues long. In nucleotides, the CDR3 is TGTGCCAGCAGCCCGAGATTTGTGGGGGTTAGCAATCAGCCCCAGCATTTT. This encodes CASSPRFVGVSNQPQHF.

This clone has just one count. The chain couples TRBV7-2 to TRBJ2-7; D is possibly TRBD2 (5 bases). The CDR3 has 15 residues. Trimming stripped 3 bases from V and 0 bases from J, with 12 bases between. The germline V gene encodes CDR1 SGHTA and CDR2 FQGNSA. The chain's CDR3 is CASSLRAVSSYEQYF. CDR3 sequence (DNA): TGTGCCAGCAGCTTGCGAGCGGTCAGCTCCTACGAGCAGTACTTC.

The DNA for the CDR3 is TGTGCCAGCAGCCCCCCGGGGACTAGCGGGATCCAGTACTTC. Residues: CASSPPGTSGIQYF. This rearrangement joins TRBV5-4 to TRBJ2-7; 13 bases agree with TRBD2. CDR1 SGHNT and CDR2 YYREEE come from the germline V gene (reference sequence). Trimming took 4 bases from V and 10 from J; bases not matched to a gene: 8. This CDR3 has 14 amino acids.

The chain couples TRBV4-1 to TRBJ2-7; D gene unclear. The germline CDR1 and CDR2 sequences are MGHRA and YSYEKL. This CDR3 is built from 12 residues. Trimming stripped 4 bases from V and 5 bases from J, with 9 bases between. CDR3 residues: CASSPPGDEQYF. CDR3 nucleotides: TGCGCCAGCAGCCCCCCTGGGGACGAGCAGTACTTC.

This clone has just one count. The rearrangement uses TRBV6-5 and TRBJ1-5; TRBD1 aligns across 7 bases. Germline CDR1 MNHEY, CDR2 SVGAGI. Trimming cost V 6 bases and J 6 bases; bases outside gene matches: 5. The CDR3 length is 13 residues. The DNA for the CDR3 is TGTGCCAGCAGCAGGGGGGTTTCTCAGCCCCAGCATTTT. The encoded protein is CASSRGVSQPQHF.

A few counts support this clone. The chain carries TRBV29-1 and TRBJ1-1; no firm D call. The germline V gene encodes CDR1 SQVTM and CDR2 ANQGSEA. This CDR3 region has 12 residues. V lost 6 bases, J lost 2 bases, and 10 bases lay in between. CDR3 region: CSVSELNTEAFF. The DNA for the CDR3 is TGCAGCGTGTCGGAACTTAACACTGAAGCTTTCTTT.

This clone was picked up one time. The chain recombines TRBV5-1 with TRBJ1-2; unclear D gene. Trimming cost V 1 base and J 6 bases, with 10 bases left between them. CDR1 is SGHRS, CDR2 YFSETQ, per germline. The CDR3 spans 13 residues. CDR3 loop: CASSLTLTHGYTF. CDR3 bases: TGCGCCAGCAGCTTGACGCTGACCCATGGCTACACCTTC.